These 29 T cell receptor beta chains came from one sample sequenced in a study of Ad26.COV2.S vaccination and SARS-CoV-2 variants. TCRdb's copy holds only in-frame clones and misses some; the assay was immunoSEQ multiplex PCR. The data contain about 440,000 clones, less than 95% of them singletons. The treatment is: about 20 received Ad26.COV2.S at low or high dose, single or two shots; roughly five received placebo; per-sample allocation not given. Samples were taken on day 63 after the first vaccine or placebo injection. Here the sequenced sample was peripheral blood, taken in a trial of Ad26.COV2.S vaccine versus placebo. Every receptor here comes from a person aged 18-65 years who received the Ad26.COV2.S COVID-19 vaccine or a placebo.

With regard to this clone: The same CDR3 also results from other DNA sequences found in this sample. V is TRBV7-6 and J is TRBJ1-5, with D possibly matching TRBD1 (6 bases). V shed 1 base and J shed 7 bases, with 8 bases lying between them. Germline lookup yields CDR1 SGHVS and CDR2 FNYEAQ. The CDR3 loop spans 13 amino acids. The CDR3 DNA follows: TGTGCCAGCAGCTTAGACAGGGTACAGCCCCAGCATTTT. It encodes CASSLDRVQPQHF.

V and J are TRBV11-3 and TRBJ2-1; 9 bases agree with TRBD2. The ends lost 4 bases at V and 3 bases at J; junction bases unmatched: 4. Germline V gene sequence: CDR1 SGHNT, CDR2 YENEEA. CDR3 size: 15 residues. The CDR3 is CASSYGTSNYNEQFF. CDR3 DNA sequence: TGTGCCAGCAGCTACGGGACTAGCAACTACAATGAGCAGTTCTTC.

The V and J genes are TRBV2 and TRBJ2-5, with TRBD1 matching over 9 bases. The germline gives CDR1 SNHLY, CDR2 FYNNEI. This CDR3 has 17 amino acids. The V gene end was trimmed by 1 base and the J gene end by 1 base; junction bases not matched to a gene: 7. Here the CDR3 DNA reads TGTGCCAGCAGTGAAGGGCCGGGACAGGGCGGCCAAGAGACCCAGTACTTC. It yields the protein CASSEGPGQGGQETQYF.

Details on this clone: At one of its ends the junction is not consistent with the germline gene, which may arise from a read error. The V call is TRBV7-7, the J call TRBJ2-2; tentatively, D is TRBD2 (5 bases). Germline lookup yields CDR1 SSHAT and CDR2 FNYEAQ (reference sequence). The CDR3 runs to 15 residues. CDR3 sequence (DNA): TGTGCTAGCAGCCCTTCGGGAACGAACACCGGGGAGCTGTTTTTT. Translated: CASSPSGTNTGELFF. The full variable domain, in which reference TRBV7-7 and TRBJ2-2 provide the parts outside the CDR3, is GAGVSQSPRYKVTKRGQDVTLRCDPISSHATLYWYQQALGQGPEFLTYFNYEAQPDKSGLPSDRFSAERPEGSISTLTIQRTEQRDSAMYRCASSPSGTNTGELFFGEGSRLTVL.

This clone was detected only a few times. The rearrangement links TRBV15 to TRBJ2-7; D not resolved. The ends were cut back, 5 bases at V and 2 bases at J, with 10 bases in the middle. Germline CDR1 is LNHNV and CDR2 is YYDKDF (reference sequence). The CDR3 is 13 amino acids. The CDR3 coding sequence is TGTGCCACCAGCTCTTTGGGAACCTACGAGCAGTACTTC. This gives the protein CATSSLGTYEQYF.

The chain joins TRBV29-1 to TRBJ2-7; 9 nucleotides agree with TRBD1. Losses at the gene ends were 6 bases for V and 6 bases for J; bases not matched to a gene: 9. This CDR3 has 13 residues. CDR1 is SQVTM, CDR2 ANQGSEA, per germline. The CDR3 protein is CSVGQGQVSEQYF. CDR3 bases: TGCAGCGTCGGACAGGGGCAGGTGTCCGAGCAGTACTTC.

The chain uses TRBV6-5 and TRBJ1-6; D gene uncertain. The V end was cut by 6 bases, the J end by 7 bases, with 10 bases between. CDR1 and CDR2 (germline): MNHEY, SVGAGI. CDR3 length: 13 residues. This chain's CDR3 is CASSRDKNSPLHF. CDR3 coding DNA: TGTGCCAGCAGCCGGGATAAGAATTCACCCCTCCACTTT.

CDR3 protein: CASSQEGEVVNSPLHF. The DNA for the CDR3 is TGTGCCAGCAGCCAAGAGGGGGAGGTAGTTAATTCACCCCTCCACTTT. The V gene is TRBV4-2, the J gene TRBJ1-6; a possible D gene is TRBD1 (5 bases). Germline V gives CDR1 LGHNA, CDR2 YNFKEQ. The CDR3 has 16 amino acids. The V end lost 0 bases, the J end lost 6 bases, and 12 bases lay between the germline ends.

This chain joins TRBV7-9 and TRBJ2-1; the D is unclear. Looked up from germline, CDR1 is SEHNR and CDR2 is FQNEAQ (reference sequence). The V and J ends lost 8 bases and 1 base respectively, with 12 bases between them. The length of the CDR3 is 14 residues. Here the CDR3 reads CASVMDGSYNEQFF. The CDR3 nucleotides read TGTGCCAGCGTAATGGACGGGTCCTACAATGAGCAGTTCTTC.

The chain is built from TRBV6-2 or TRBV6-3 and TRBJ1-2; TRBD1 matches 10 bases. The CDR3 spans 18 residues. The germline gives CDR1 MNHEY, CDR2 SVGEGT. The J segment lost 3 bases and the V segment lost 4 bases, leaving 14 bases of the junction unmatched. In nucleotides, the CDR3 is TGTGCCAGCAGTTGGAAGATTTCCGGGACAGGGGTTGACTATGGCTACACCTTC. It specifies CASSWKISGTGVDYGYTF.

The chain uses TRBV6-6 and TRBJ1-6, with D unclear. Per germline, CDR1 MNHNY and CDR2 SVGAGI (reference sequence). Trimming left V 2 bases short and J 13 bases short, with 6 bases between. CDR3 length: 11 amino acids. This CDR3 reads CASSYVRPLHF. The CDR3 bases are TGTGCCAGCAGTTACGTGAGGCCCCTCCACTTT.

The chain couples TRBV18 to TRBJ2-5; 10 bases align to TRBD2. The germline V gene has CDR1 KGHSH and CDR2 LQKENI. The CDR3 covers 17 residues. The ends lost 1 base at V and 5 bases at J; junction bases unmatched: 10. The CDR3 bases are TGTGCCAGCTCACCACTTCAAGCGGGAGGGCCGGGGGAGACCCAGTACTTC. Encoded protein: CASSPLQAGGPGETQYF. The whole variable domain, filled in from reference TRBV18 and TRBJ2-5, reads NAGVMQNPRHLVRRRGQEARLRCSPMKGHSHVYWYRQLPEEGLKFMVYLQKENIIDESGMPKERFSAEFPKEGPSILRIQQVVRGDSAAYFCASSPLQAGGPGETQYFGPGTRLLVL.

Written as DNA, the CDR3 is TGTGCCAGCAGCCCCGGGGTGGTATCAGATACGCAGTATTTT. It codes for CASSPGVVSDTQYF. The rearrangement joins TRBV7-3 to TRBJ2-3, with a tentative D call TRBD2 (5 bases). This CDR3 has 14 residues. From germline, CDR1 is SGHTA and CDR2 FQGTGA. The V end lost 5 bases, the J end lost 4 bases, and 13 bases lay between the germline ends.

The chain is built from TRBV5-6 and TRBJ2-1; unclear D gene. The CDR3 totals 14 residues. Germline V lookup: CDR1 SGHDT, CDR2 YYEEEE. Trimming cost V 1 base and J 0 bases, with 5 bases left between them. Here the CDR3 reads CASSLTDSYNEQFF. The CDR3 DNA is TGTGCCAGCAGCTTGACAGACTCCTACAATGAGCAGTTCTTC. The whole variable domain, remainder taken from reference TRBV5-6 and TRBJ2-1, is DAGVTQSPTHLIKTRGQQVTLRCSPKSGHDTVSWYQQALGQGPQFIFQYYEEEERQRGNFPDRFSGHQFPNYSSELNVNALLLGDSALYLCASSLTDSYNEQFFGPGTRLTVL.

The chain combines TRBV9 with TRBJ2-2; possibly TRBD2 for D (7 bases). Germline V gene lookup returns CDR1 SGDLS and CDR2 YYNGEE. The CDR3 loop spans 17 amino acids. V was pared by 0 bases and J by 3 bases, with 15 bases between. The CDR3 here is CASSVAPGGLDTGELFF. DNA of the CDR3: TGTGCCAGCAGCGTAGCTCCCGGGGGGCTCGACACCGGGGAGCTGTTTTTT.

J is TRBJ2-3 and V is TRBV7-2; D uncertain. With 5 bases removed from V and 5 bases from J, the gap between germline ends came to 8 bases. The CDR3 spans 12 residues. Germline CDR1 SGHTA, CDR2 FQGNSA. CDR3 loop: CASSRRQDTQYF. The CDR3, as DNA: TGTGCCAGCAGCCGACGGCAAGATACGCAGTATTTT.

This clone was seen a single time. The rearrangement joins TRBV5-1 to TRBJ2-7; the D gene is possibly TRBD1 (6 bases). Trimming shortened V by 3 bases and J by 4 bases, and 14 bases separated the two germline ends. The CDR3 consists of 14 residues. Per germline, CDR1 SGHRS and CDR2 YFSETQ. The CDR3 is CASSYGLQGYEQYF. The CDR3 bases are TGCGCCAGCAGCTACGGATTACAGGGTTACGAGCAGTACTTC.

The V call is TRBV5-4, the J call TRBJ1-2; D is perhaps TRBD1 (5 bases). The germline V gene encodes CDR1 SGHNT and CDR2 YYREEE (reference sequence). Trimming shortened V by 4 bases and J by 4 bases, and 14 bases separated the two germline ends. This CDR3 is 14 amino acids long. This CDR3 is CASSPRAGSYGYTF. DNA for the CDR3: TGTGCCAGCAGCCCCAGGGCAGGGAGCTATGGCTACACCTTC.

The J gene is TRBJ1-6, the V gene TRBV15; TRBD1 is a possible D gene (6 bases). Trimming shortened V by 0 bases and J by 7 bases, and 10 bases separated the two germline ends. The length of the CDR3 is 15 residues. Germline V gene lookup returns CDR1 LNHNV and CDR2 YYDKDF (reference sequence). The CDR3 region has the DNA TGTGCCACCAGCAGAGATGGGCAGGGGAATTCACCCCTCCACTTT. Protein sequence: CATSRDGQGNSPLHF.

V and J are TRBV4-1 and TRBJ2-1, with D perhaps matching TRBD1 or TRBD2 (5 bases each). The length of the CDR3 is 20 residues. The V gene's germline CDR1 is MGHRA and CDR2 YSYEKL. V was cut by 3 bases and J by 0 bases, with 24 bases left in between. The CDR3 spells CASSHLPGREAGSSYNEQFF. The DNA of the CDR3 is TGCGCCAGCAGCCACCTGCCGGGCAGGGAAGCTGGGAGCTCCTACAATGAGCAGTTCTTC.

The V call is TRBV28, the J call TRBJ2-5, with a possible D match to TRBD2 (6 bases). Trimming cost V 6 bases and J 5 bases, with 19 bases left between them. The CDR3 length is 15 residues. Germline V gene lookup returns CDR1 MDHEN and CDR2 SYDVKM. This chain's CDR3 is CASSPLGDSGETQYF. CDR3 DNA sequence: TGTGCCAGCAGCCCTCTCGGTGACAGCGGGGAGACCCAGTACTTC.

V usage is TRBV6-5 and J usage is TRBJ1-6, with D unclear. CDR3 length equals 15 residues. The V gene lost 0 bases and the J gene lost 7 bases, with 10 bases spanning the gap. Germline V gives CDR1 MNHEY, CDR2 SVGAGI. The DNA for the CDR3 is TGTGCCAGCAGTTACTCCATCCGCCAGAATTCACCCCTCCACTTT. Protein sequence: CASSYSIRQNSPLHF.

The rearrangement links TRBV18 to TRBJ2-3, with a possible D match to TRBD1 (6 bases). The V end was cut by 6 bases, the J end by 2 bases, with 15 bases between. Germline V gives CDR1 KGHSH, CDR2 LQKENI. The CDR3 has 15 amino acids. In nucleotides, the CDR3 is TGTGCCAGCTCTCGCGGACAGATCGACACAGATACGCAGTATTTT. Its protein is CASSRGQIDTDTQYF.

V gene TRBV12-3 or TRBV12-4 combines with J gene TRBJ2-5, with a possible D match to TRBD2 (5 bases). The CDR3 consists of 11 residues. Trimming stripped 6 bases from V and 5 bases from J, with 7 bases between. For the CDR3, the DNA is TGTGCCAGCAGCTCGGGGGAGACCCAGTACTTC. The encoded protein is CASSSGETQYF.

The J gene is TRBJ1-3, the V gene TRBV14; D might be TRBD1 (5 bases). The V end lost 1 base, the J end lost 2 bases, and 6 bases lay between the germline ends. The CDR3 runs to 14 residues. The V gene's germline CDR1 is SGHDN and CDR2 FVKESK. CDR3 sequence: CASSQVGAGNTIYF. The CDR3 coding sequence is TGTGCCAGCAGCCAAGTAGGGGCTGGAAACACCATATATTTT.

The chain uses TRBV6-2 or TRBV6-3 and TRBJ1-1; D is undetermined. CDR1 and CDR2 (germline): MNHEY, SVGEGT. The CDR3 contains 13 residues. Trimming shortened V by 2 bases and J by 6 bases, and 10 bases separated the two germline ends. Here the CDR3 reads CASSYGNRAEAFF. The CDR3 nucleotides are TGTGCCAGCAGTTACGGGAATCGGGCTGAAGCTTTCTTT.

The gene calls are TRBV14 and TRBJ2-3; D not certain. The CDR3 loop spans 17 amino acids. Germline V gene sequence: CDR1 SGHDN, CDR2 FVKESK. V shed 1 base and J shed 3 bases, with 17 bases lying between them. The CDR3 DNA follows: TGTGCCAGCAGCCAAGCATGGCCAAGAAAGGGTACAGATACGCAGTATTTT. It specifies CASSQAWPRKGTDTQYF.

The gene calls are TRBV5-5 and TRBJ2-7, with 9 bases fitting TRBD1. V lost 0 bases and J lost 4; bases outside the gene matches: 2. Germline CDR1 reads SGHKS; CDR2 reads YYEKEE (reference sequence). The CDR3 contains 14 residues. The CDR3 DNA follows: TGTGCCAGCAGCTTGGGGACAGGGGCTTACGAGCAGTACTTC. It is translated as CASSLGTGAYEQYF.

V and J are TRBV9 and TRBJ2-1, with D uncertain. CDR1 is SGDLS, CDR2 YYNGEE, per germline. The CDR3 is made up of 13 amino acids. Trimming stripped 2 bases from V and 8 bases from J, with 11 bases between. CDR3 protein: CASSVQIADEQFF. The CDR3 DNA sequence: TGTGCCAGCAGCGTCCAAATTGCGGATGAGCAGTTCTTC.